Presented here are 2 T cell receptor beta chains from one specimen sequenced in a study of CD8+ T cells in alopecia areata listed by TCRdb under 2018. The label giving this sample's treatment or condition can be read as: oral pan-JAK inhibitor, 5-10 mg twice daily. The protocol used for the library was the immunoSEQ multiplex PCR assay. For TCR sequencing, RNA was extracted from every sample and reverse transcribed into cDNA to serve as template. TCRdb carries this immuneACCESS record with in-frame sequences only. Its versions omit some clonotypes, under half of them owing to an unresolved V gene in the studies checked, with the rest unexplained. In all, the sample holds about 270,000 clones, and roughly 60% of those were seen once. The ten largest clones add up to roughly 0.88% of the sample. Sample: CD4+ T cells sorted from blood, taken at roughly week 53, from a patient treated with tofacitinib. The receptors originated from a human donor with alopecia areata.

CDR3 region: CSVASRVGYTF. CDR3 in DNA: TGCAGCGTTGCGTCCAGGGTCGGCTACACCTTC. This sequence joins TRBV29-1 and TRBJ1-2, with a possible D match to TRBD1 (5 bases). In germline, CDR1 is SQVTM, CDR2 ANQGSEA. V lost 4 bases, J lost 8 bases, and 11 bases lay in between. This CDR3 contains 11 residues.

This clone was detected only once. The rearrangement uses TRBV29-1 and TRBJ1-1, with 9 bases fitting TRBD1. CDR3 length: 12 residues. CDR1 is SQVTM, CDR2 ANQGSEA, per germline. V gave up 7 bases and J gave up 3 bases; unmatched junction bases: 3. The CDR3, as DNA: TGCAGCGAATACAGGGGGCACACTGAAGCTTTCTTT. It translates to CSEYRGHTEAFF. Combining the CDR3 with reference TRBV29-1 and TRBJ1-1 gives the whole variable domain SAVISQKPSRDICQRGTSLTIQCQVDSQVTMMFWYRQQPGQSLTLIATANQGSEATYESGFVIDKFPISRPNLTFSTLTVSNMSPEDSSIYLCSEYRGHTEAFFGQGTRLTVV.